This is a list of T cell receptor beta chains from one sample in a study of T cell changes during pregnancy in multiple sclerosis. Generated by immunoSEQ multiplex PCR, the TCRdb table keeps only in-frame clones and is missing some. The sample has about 68,000 clones, about 90% seen once; the top ten hold around 0.9%. Specimen: peripheral blood, collected in the second trimester of pregnancy. The receptors originated from a female donor with multiple sclerosis, enrolled in a pregnancy study. The CDR3 runs from the conserved cysteine through the conserved F or W. Each record gives: CDR3 length, clone size, J gene, V gene, D gene, CDR3 protein, CDR3 DNA. A D gene is named only where the DNA matches it firmly. Size is stated for part of the rows, as once, few or many counts, or as a class when the clone is expanded.

length: 16; size: -; J: TRBJ2-5; V: TRBV6-5; D: TRBD2; CDR3: CASSYEGLGAQETQYF; DNA: TGTGCCAGCAGTTATGAGGGACTAGGGGCTCAGGAGACCCAGTACTTC
length: 14; size: few; J: TRBJ2-7; V: TRBV6-5; D: TRBD2; CDR3: CASKPGLGVYEQYF; DNA: TGTGCCAGCAAACCGGGACTAGGGGTTTACGAGCAGTACTTC
length: 18; size: -; J: TRBJ1-6; V: TRBV11-3; D: -; CDR3: CASSLDYTAQGRNSPLHF; DNA: TGTGCCAGCAGCTTAGATTACACCGCCCAGGGTCGAAATTCACCCCTCCACTTT
length: 13; size: once; J: TRBJ1-5; V: TRBV27; D: -; CDR3: CASSLTRYQPQHF; DNA: TGTGCCAGCAGTCTAACGCGTTATCAGCCCCAGCATTTT
length: 11; size: -; J: TRBJ2-3; V: TRBV20-1; D: TRBD2; CDR3: CSRRGVDTQYF; DNA: TGCAGTCGGCGGGGGGTGGATACGCAGTATTTT
length: 12; size: -; J: TRBJ2-2; V: TRBV6-6; D: -; CDR3: CASSSNTGELFF; DNA: TGTGCCAGCAGTTCTAACACCGGGGAGCTGTTTTTT
length: 14; size: -; J: TRBJ1-5; V: TRBV7-2; D: -; CDR3: CASSPPGFNQPQHF; DNA: TGTGCCAGCAGCCCACCAGGTTTTAATCAGCCCCAGCATTTT
length: 18; size: -; J: TRBJ2-4; V: TRBV4-3; D: TRBD1; CDR3: CASSQLGGGQGLMNIQYF; DNA: TGCGCCAGCAGCCAGCTGGGGGGTGGACAGGGGTTGATGAACATTCAGTACTTC
length: 15; size: -; J: TRBJ1-5; V: TRBV18; D: -; CDR3: CASSPGHLPNQPQHF; DNA: TGTGCCAGCTCACCGGGACACCTCCCTAATCAGCCCCAGCATTTT
length: 14; size: -; J: TRBJ2-7; V: TRBV4-3; D: -; CDR3: CASSPSTQGYEQYF; DNA: TGCGCCAGCAGCCCAAGTACACAGGGATACGAGCAGTACTTC
length: 15; size: -; J: TRBJ1-1; V: TRBV7-2; D: TRBD1; CDR3: CASSFRTGKGAEAFF; DNA: TGTGCCAGCAGCTTCCGGACAGGGAAGGGTGCTGAAGCTTTCTTT
length: 11; size: -; J: TRBJ1-2; V: TRBV30; D: -; CDR3: CAWSVGGGYTF; DNA: TGTGCCTGGAGTGTCGGCGGTGGCTACACCTTC
length: 12; size: -; J: TRBJ2-7; V: TRBV19; D: -; CDR3: CASRTGDYEQYF; DNA: TGTGCCAGTAGGACCGGGGACTACGAGCAGTACTTC
length: 14; size: -; J: TRBJ2-7; V: TRBV6-5; D: TRBD2; CDR3: CASSYEDSGYEQYF; DNA: TGTGCCAGCAGTTACGAGGATAGCGGGTACGAGCAGTACTTC
length: 12; size: -; J: TRBJ1-4; V: TRBV6-1; D: -; CDR3: CASTGWNEKLFF; DNA: TGTGCCAGCACAGGGTGGAATGAAAAACTGTTTTTT
length: 13; size: -; J: TRBJ1-1; V: TRBV18; D: -; CDR3: CASSPSFYTEAFF; DNA: TGTGCCAGCTCACCATCATTTTACACTGAAGCTTTCTTT
length: 16; size: -; J: TRBJ1-5; V: TRBV18; D: TRBD1; CDR3: CASSPGPGQSNQPQHF; DNA: TGTGCCAGCTCACCTGGACCGGGACAGAGCAATCAGCCCCAGCATTTT
length: 16; size: -; J: TRBJ1-3; V: TRBV9; D: -; CDR3: CASSVAGAHSGNTIYF; DNA: TGTGCCAGCAGCGTAGCAGGGGCGCACTCTGGAAACACCATATATTTT
length: 16; size: -; J: TRBJ2-3; V: TRBV7-3; D: TRBD2; CDR3: CASSLFPRESTDTQYF; DNA: TGTGCCAGCAGCTTATTCCCGCGGGAGAGCACAGATACGCAGTATTTT
length: 13; size: -; J: TRBJ2-1; V: TRBV7-9; D: -; CDR3: CASSLDGGREQFF; DNA: TGTGCCAGCAGCTTAGACGGGGGTCGGGAGCAGTTCTTC
length: 14; size: once; J: TRBJ1-5; V: TRBV2; D: -; CDR3: CASRNLPLNQPQHF; DNA: TGTGCCAGCAGAAATCTCCCTCTCAATCAGCCCCAGCATTTT
length: 15; size: once; J: TRBJ1-2; V: TRBV6-1; D: -; CDR3: CASAQQGLMGYGYTF; DNA: TGTGCCAGCGCCCAACAGGGCTTAATGGGCTATGGCTACACCTTC
length: 14; size: -; J: TRBJ1-2; V: TRBV19; D: -; CDR3: CASSTPDRFYGYTF; DNA: TGTGCCAGTAGTACTCCTGACAGGTTCTATGGCTACACCTTC
length: 15; size: -; J: TRBJ2-1; V: TRBV7-7; D: -; CDR3: CASSSAAGLYNEQFF; DNA: TGTGCCAGCAGCTCAGCGGCGGGACTCTACAATGAGCAGTTCTTC
length: 14; size: -; J: TRBJ1-2; V: TRBV2; D: -; CDR3: CASSSDRRRYGYTF; DNA: TGTGCCAGCAGTTCGGACAGAAGAAGGTATGGCTACACCTTC
length: 15; size: -; J: TRBJ2-5; V: TRBV18; D: -; CDR3: CASSPPGHPQETQYF; DNA: TGTGCCAGCTCACCACCGGGACACCCACAAGAGACCCAGTACTTC
length: 13; size: -; J: TRBJ1-1; V: TRBV19; D: -; CDR3: CASSIHEGTVAFF; DNA: TGTGCCAGTAGTATCCACGAGGGAACAGTGGCTTTCTTT
length: 16; size: -; J: TRBJ1-6; V: TRBV14; D: -; CDR3: CASSQVGGPARSALHF; DNA: TGTGCCAGCAGCCAAGTCGGGGGACCTGCGCGGTCGGCCCTCCACTTT
length: 18; size: -; J: TRBJ1-5; V: TRBV4-1; D: TRBD1; CDR3: CASSQEFLSGGTGQPQHF; DNA: TGCGCCAGCAGCCAAGAGTTCTTGTCAGGGGGTACGGGTCAGCCCCAGCATTTT
length: 15; size: -; J: TRBJ1-2; V: TRBV13; D: TRBD1; CDR3: CASSTGTASVYGYTF; DNA: TGTGCCAGCAGTACCGGGACAGCCTCCGTATATGGCTACACCTTC
length: 17; size: once; J: TRBJ1-5; V: TRBV5-6; D: TRBD1; CDR3: CASSFRQGLASNQPQHF; DNA: TGTGCCAGCAGCTTTAGACAGGGGCTGGCGAGCAATCAGCCCCAGCATTTT
length: 13; size: -; J: TRBJ1-3; V: TRBV6-6; D: -; CDR3: CASRLDPRDTIYF; DNA: TGTGCCAGCAGACTTGACCCCCGGGACACCATATATTTT
length: 15; size: once; J: TRBJ1-4; V: TRBV11-2; D: TRBD1; CDR3: CASSLEGGGWEKLFF; DNA: TGTGCCAGCAGCTTAGAAGGAGGGGGCTGGGAAAAACTGTTTTTT
length: 12; size: -; J: TRBJ1-1; V: TRBV30; D: -; CDR3: CACLQGRTEAFF; DNA: TGTGCCTGCCTTCAGGGTAGGACTGAAGCTTTCTTT
length: 16; size: -; J: TRBJ2-3; V: TRBV18; D: TRBD2; CDR3: CASSLGLAGGPDTQYF; DNA: TGTGCCAGCTCACTCGGACTAGCGGGGGGCCCCGATACGCAGTATTTT
length: 14; size: -; J: TRBJ1-2; V: TRBV13; D: -; CDR3: CASSKDSSYGGYTF; DNA: TGTGCCAGCAGCAAAGACAGTTCTTATGGTGGCTACACCTTC
length: 15; size: -; J: TRBJ1-5; V: TRBV9; D: -; CDR3: CASSAGTHSNQPQHF; DNA: TGTGCCAGCAGCGCCGGGACACATAGCAATCAGCCCCAGCATTTT
length: 15; size: -; J: TRBJ2-2; V: TRBV11-3; D: TRBD1; CDR3: CASSPGQGNTGELFF; DNA: TGTGCCAGCAGCCCCGGACAGGGTAACACCGGGGAGCTGTTTTTT